This T cell receptor beta chain was identified in a study of neurological immune-mediated disorders. Regarding the study as a whole: The level of TCR clonal expansion was highest in patients with HTLV-1-associated myelopathy and lowest in multiple sclerosis, where it fell below the level seen in healthy controls. Expanded clones shared no CDR3 amino acid sequences across subjects, suggesting private repertoires in all groups.

5'RACE with 10-nucleotide random UMIs generated the cDNA. Using its own MiXCR run on the 5' RACE reads, TCRdb lists one record per CDR3 protein. The data show around 53,000 distinct CDR3 sequences, 7% to 10% seen once. CDR1 KGHSH and CDR2 LQKENI come from the germline V gene. This CDR3 contains 16 residues. The V and J ends lost 6 bases and 4 bases, in that order; junction bases with no gene match: 11. Time point defined: longitudinal time-point 3. At least ten counts were recorded for this clonotype. Antigen: not known. Sequencing was carried out using PBMCs. The chain links TRBV18 to TRBJ2-3, with 9 bases matching TRBD1. The TCR sequence derives from a woman aged 40 to 50 in good health. CDR3 sequence reads: CASSPAGTGRADTQYF. The CDR3 nucleotides read TGTGCCAGCTCGCCTGCCGGGACAGGGCGAGCAGATACGCAGTATTTT.